The clone carrying this T cell receptor beta chain was counted between two and nine times. Antigen unknown. The germline CDR1 and CDR2 sequences are SEHNR and FQNEAQ (reference sequence). The CDR3 has 16 amino acids. V lost 5 bases and J 5 bases, leaving 21 bases between the germline ends. A sample-barcoded 5' primer and a J-beta primer mix were used in a second PCR of about 6 to 11 cycles. TCRdb independently ran MiXCR on the 5' RACE reads; one entry per CDR3 protein. The table shows about 830,000 distinct CDR3 sequences, with around 62% occurring only once. These data are taken from a study of blood T cells in healthy people across ages. As for the study in general: T cells yielded about one barcoded beta molecule per two cells through template switching.

Study findings and constraints: Both higher diversity and more naive CD4+ cells marked long-lived donors when set against aged donors.

The sequence was collected from a man under 40 in good health. The material sequenced was blood. The V call is TRBV7-9, the J call TRBJ1-2; possibly TRBD1 for D (5 bases). The CDR3 spells CASSPSAKGLKYGYTF. The CDR3 DNA is TGTGCCAGCAGCCCTAGCGCGAAGGGACTTAAATATGGCTACACCTTC.